The 32 T cell receptor beta chains below come from one sample, sequenced in a study of CD8 T cells in ankylosing spondylitis. TCRdb reprocessed the 5' RACE reads via MiXCR and lists one record per CDR3 protein. The sample has hundreds of thousands of distinct CDR3 sequences; roughly 8% are singletons. The sequencing input was blood, either unsorted or a sorted T cell fraction (not recorded which). All receptors derive from a female donor with ankylosing spondylitis or in good health (not recorded which).

This clonotype was seen more than once but under ten times. The chain is built from TRBV7-9 and TRBJ2-2; the D is unclear. V gave up 5 bases and J gave up 3 bases, with 13 bases separating them. The germline V gene has CDR1 SEHNR and CDR2 FQNEAQ (reference sequence). The CDR3 totals 15 residues. CDR3 loop: CASSPKARDTGELFF. The CDR3 DNA sequence: TGTGCCAGCAGCCCCAAAGCGCGAGACACCGGGGAGCTGTTTTTT.

This clonotype has ten or more counts. The V gene is TRBV20-1, the J gene TRBJ1-1; D unclear. V was clipped by 8 bases and J by 5 bases, with 9 bases between them. Per the germline V gene, CDR1 is DFQATT and CDR2 is SNEGSKA (reference sequence). CDR3 length: 10 residues. The DNA for the CDR3 is TGCAGTCTAGGGTGGACTGAAGCTTTCTTT. Translated, it gives CSLGWTEAFF.

This clonotype was recorded many times. The V call is TRBV6-5, the J call TRBJ2-7, with D unresolved. Trimming left V 0 bases short and J 7 bases short, with 16 bases between. Germline loops: CDR1 MNHEY, CDR2 SVGAGI. This CDR3 spans 15 amino acids. This chain's CDR3 is CASSYSYAPAPEQYF. The CDR3 nucleotides are TGTGCCAGCAGTTACTCGTACGCTCCGGCCCCAGAGCAGTACTTC.

This clonotype was recorded many times. The chain's CDR3 is CSARTGSPEEYSNQPQHF. Here the CDR3 DNA reads TGCAGTGCTAGGACAGGGTCTCCCGAGGAATATAGCAATCAGCCCCAGCATTTT. The chain is built from TRBV20-1 and TRBJ1-5; 7 nucleotides align to TRBD1. With V trimmed by 3 bases and J by 0 bases, 14 bases remained unmatched. The CDR3 runs to 18 residues. From germline, CDR1 is DFQATT and CDR2 SNEGSKA (reference sequence).

There are a few counts of this clonotype. This sequence joins TRBV7-2 and TRBJ2-7; 7 positions match TRBD2. Germline lookup yields CDR1 SGHTA and CDR2 FQGNSA. Unmatched junction bases numbered 7, after V lost 3 bases and J lost 2 bases. The CDR3 contains 15 residues. The CDR3 coding sequence is TGTGCCAGCAGCTTTGGACTAGTGGGTGCCTACGAGCAGTACTTC. Residues: CASSFGLVGAYEQYF. The full variable domain, with the rest looked up from reference TRBV7-2 and TRBJ2-7, is GAGVSQSPSNKVTEKGKDVELRCDPISGHTALYWYRQSLGQGLEFLIYFQGNSAPDKSGLPSDRFSAERTGGSVSTLTIQRTQQEDSAVYLCASSFGLVGAYEQYFGPGTRLTVT.

The chain is built from TRBV6-1 and TRBJ2-7; 8 bases are a match to TRBD2. Germline V lookup: CDR1 MNHNS, CDR2 SASEGT. V was clipped by 0 bases and J by 0 bases; unmatched bases: 10. CDR3 length equals 18 residues. CDR3 in amino acids: CASSEARGGRDFSYEQYF. CDR3 coding DNA: TGTGCCAGCAGTGAAGCTCGGGGGGGGCGGGATTTCTCCTACGAGCAGTACTTC.

This clonotype appeared many times. The chain joins TRBV7-8 to TRBJ2-3; D assignment may be TRBD1 or TRBD2 (5 bases each). The CDR3 is 14 amino acids. Germline CDR1 and CDR2: SGHVS and FQNEAQ. Trimming left V 5 bases short and J 0 bases short, with 9 bases between. The CDR3 loop reads CASSVGDSTDTQYF. The CDR3 DNA follows: TGTGCCAGCAGCGTAGGGGACAGCACAGATACGCAGTATTTT.

Of note for this clonotype: At one boundary the junction diverges from the germline segment, which might be a read error. V and J are TRBV15 and TRBJ2-6; 8 nucleotides agree with TRBD2. The CDR3 is made up of 16 amino acids. CDR1 is LNHNV, CDR2 YYDKDF, per germline (reference sequence). The CDR3 here is CATSREAGVGVNVLTF. CDR3 in DNA: TGTGCCACCAGCAGAGAAGCGGGAGTTGGGGTCAACGTCCTGACTTTC.

This clonotype occurred many times. The chain employs TRBV11-2 and TRBJ2-1, with 9 bases fitting TRBD2. CDR3 size: 17 residues. The V gene end was trimmed by 4 bases and the J gene end by 1 base; junction bases not matched to a gene: 8. Germline CDR1 and CDR2: SGHAT and FQNNGV. The CDR3 region is CASSSISGRVSYNEQFF. The CDR3 nucleotides are TGTGCCAGCAGCTCCATTAGCGGGAGAGTATCCTACAATGAGCAGTTCTTC.

J is TRBJ2-2 and V is TRBV9; D is ambiguous. The CDR3 sequence is 15 residues long. Trimming took off 4 bases at V and 5 bases at J, with 15 bases between the two ends. CDR1 SGDLS and CDR2 YYNGEE come from the germline V gene. The CDR3 sequence is CASSTRGSGTGELFF. CDR3 DNA sequence: TGTGCCAGCAGCACGCGAGGTTCTGGTACCGGGGAGCTGTTTTTT.

This clonotype showed up just a few times. The CDR3 is CASSQSRGTEAFF. In DNA, the CDR3 is TGCGCCAGCAGCCAATCCCGGGGCACTGAAGCTTTCTTT. The V gene is TRBV4-3, the J gene TRBJ1-1; D is undetermined. V was clipped by 2 bases and J by 4 bases, with 8 bases between them. The CDR3 consists of 13 residues. Per the germline V gene, CDR1 is LGHNA and CDR2 is YSLEER.

This clonotype was counted at least ten times. The chain recombines TRBV28 with TRBJ1-2; 9 positions match TRBD1. Unmatched junction bases numbered 0, after V lost 6 bases and J lost 4 bases. The CDR3 is 12 residues long. Germline CDR1 MDHEN, CDR2 SYDVKM. CDR3 in DNA: TGTGCCAGCAGGACAGGGGGCTATGGCTACACCTTC. It encodes CASRTGGYGYTF.

At least ten counts were recorded for this clonotype. The rearrangement joins TRBV29-1 to TRBJ1-1; D possibly corresponds to TRBD1 (5 bases). The V end was cut by 7 bases, the J end by 0 bases, with 9 bases between. The CDR3 consists of 12 residues. Germline V gives CDR1 SQVTM, CDR2 ANQGSEA. The chain's CDR3 is CSATDMNTEAFF. Written as DNA, the CDR3 is TGCAGCGCGACAGATATGAACACTGAAGCTTTCTTT.

This clonotype was picked up many times. This chain connects TRBV5-5 to TRBJ2-1; TRBD1 might be the D (5 bases). CDR3 length: 14 residues. V gave up 4 bases and J gave up 0 bases, with 8 bases separating them. Germline V gene lookup returns CDR1 SGHKS and CDR2 YYEKEE (reference sequence). In DNA, the CDR3 is TGTGCCAGCAGCCTGCAGGGCTCCTACAATGAGCAGTTCTTC. This encodes CASSLQGSYNEQFF.

This clonotype has a count of ten or more. The chain carries TRBV12-3 or TRBV12-4 and TRBJ2-7, with TRBD2 as a possible D gene (6 bases). V was clipped by 5 bases and J by 5 bases, with 7 bases between them. This CDR3 is 11 amino acids long. Here the CDR3 DNA reads TGTGCCAGCAGTCCTAGCGACGAGCAGTACTTC. Amino acid sequence: CASSPSDEQYF.

This clonotype was seen at least ten times. This chain uses TRBV29-1 with TRBJ2-1, with 10 bases matching TRBD2. The CDR3 spans 11 residues. The V gene's germline CDR1 is SQVTM and CDR2 ANQGSEA. J was trimmed by 11 bases and V by 4 bases; bases with no gene match: 2. DNA for the CDR3: TGCAGCGTTGGACTAGCGGGCCAGCAGTTCTTC. Its translation: CSVGLAGQQFF.

This clonotype has just a few counts. J is TRBJ1-2 and V is TRBV30; 9 nucleotides line up with TRBD1. Trimming took 2 bases from V and 5 from J; bases not matched to a gene: 3. The CDR3 sequence is 13 residues long. Germline-derived CDR1 and CDR2 are GTSNPN and SVGIG (reference sequence). DNA of the CDR3: TGTGCCTGGAGTTCCGACAGGGGGTATGGCTACACCTTC. Translated: CAWSSDRGYGYTF.

In its sample, this clonotype was seen many times. The chain couples TRBV5-1 to TRBJ1-2; 11 nucleotides line up with TRBD1. With 3 bases clipped from V and 6 bases from J, the junction kept 7 bases outside the gene matches. This CDR3 is built from 15 residues. Germline CDR1 reads SGHRS; CDR2 reads YFSETQ. For the CDR3, the DNA is TGCGCCAGCAGCTACGAGGGACAGGGGGAAAATGGCTACACCTTC. It translates to CASSYEGQGENGYTF. Combining the CDR3 with reference TRBV5-1 and TRBJ1-2 gives the whole variable domain KAGVTQTPRYLIKTRGQQVTLSCSPISGHRSVSWYQQTPGQGLQFLFEYFSETQRNKGNFPGRFSGRQFSNSRSEMNVSTLELGDSALYLCASSYEGQGENGYTFGSGTRLTVV.

This clonotype has ten or more counts. The V call is TRBV30, the J call TRBJ1-1; possible D gene TRBD1, 6 bases. There are 15 residues in the CDR3. Germline CDR1 is GTSNPN and CDR2 is SVGIG (reference sequence). V dropped 3 bases and J dropped 5 bases, with 19 bases sitting between them. This CDR3 reads CAWSAPTGRETEAFF. The DNA of the CDR3 is TGTGCCTGGAGCGCCCCCACAGGGAGGGAGACTGAAGCTTTCTTT.

This clonotype was seen at least ten times. The chain recombines TRBV5-6 with TRBJ1-6, with 9 bases lining up with TRBD1. CDR1 is SGHDT, CDR2 YYEEEE, per germline. V lost 5 bases to trimming and J lost 7 bases; unmatched junction nucleotides: 1. The CDR3 length is 13 residues. CDR3 bases: TGTGCCAGCAGGGACAGGGGAAATTCACCCCTCCACTTT. Translation gives CASRDRGNSPLHF.

This clonotype appeared a few times. The chain has TRBV4-3 and TRBJ2-5, with 7 bases that match TRBD1. Germline V gene data show CDR1 as LGHNA and CDR2 as YSLEER. This CDR3 has 17 residues. V lost 1 base, J lost 5 bases, and 13 bases stayed unmatched. For the CDR3, the DNA is TGCGCCAGCAGCCAAGCCTTGGGAACAGGGGTTTGGGAGACCCAGTACTTC. Translated, it gives CASSQALGTGVWETQYF.

In its sample, this clonotype was seen many times. CDR3 nucleotide sequence: TGCAGTGCTTGGACAGGGGAAAGGGGCAATGAGCAGTTCTTC. As protein: CSAWTGERGNEQFF. The chain employs TRBV20-1 and TRBJ2-1, with TRBD1 identical over 9 bases. The CDR3 is made up of 14 amino acids. V was pared by 5 bases and J by 6 bases, with 8 bases of the junction left unmatched. Germline CDR1 is DFQATT and CDR2 is SNEGSKA (reference sequence).

This clonotype was detected once. The CDR3 ends on some other residue instead of the conserved phenylalanine or tryptophan, so this is likely a read error. The DNA is left out, because the CDR3 cannot be placed on it with certainty; the CDR3 is given as TCRdb lists it. The rearrangement links TRBV10-2 to TRBJ2-3. Both ends counted, the CDR3 spans 12 residues. Germline assignment: CDR1 WSHSY and CDR2 SAAADI. This CDR3 is CASSQITDTQYS.

This clonotype was found many times. The rearrangement links TRBV20-1 to TRBJ1-1; weak D call: TRBD1 (6 bases). V was shortened by 5 bases and J by 0 bases, with 10 bases between the two germline ends. Germline CDR1 and CDR2: DFQATT and SNEGSKA (reference sequence). This CDR3 is built from 13 residues. CDR3 protein: CSALQGLNTEAFF. CDR3 bases: TGCAGTGCTCTTCAGGGGTTGAACACTGAAGCTTTCTTT.

This clonotype was seen only a few times. The chain's CDR3 is CASSSPRVNYGYTF. CDR3 nucleotide sequence: TGTGCCAGCAGCTCGCCTCGGGTTAACTATGGCTACACCTTC. The chain links TRBV7-9 to TRBJ1-2; no reliable D call. Trimming cost V 4 bases and J 1 base, with 10 bases left between them. CDR1 SEHNR and CDR2 FQNEAQ come from the germline V gene (reference sequence). This CDR3 is built from 14 residues.

This clonotype was counted between two and nine times. Here the CDR3 reads CSVEGVRGGGYTF. Written as DNA, the CDR3 is TGCAGCGTTGAAGGCGTTCGGGGGGGCGGCTACACCTTC. V usage is TRBV29-1 and J usage is TRBJ1-2; TRBD1 is a possible D gene (6 bases). The V and J ends lost 1 base and 8 bases respectively, with 14 bases between them. Germline lookup yields CDR1 SQVTM and CDR2 ANQGSEA. CDR3 size: 13 residues.

Ten or more counts support this clonotype. The V gene is TRBV11-3, the J gene TRBJ2-1; TRBD2 matches 9 bases. Germline V gene data show CDR1 as SGHNT and CDR2 as YENEEA. Trimming took 5 bases from V and 2 from J; bases not matched to a gene: 4. The CDR3 is 15 amino acids. CDR3 region: CASSQRTSAYNEQFF. CDR3 nucleotides: TGTGCCAGCAGCCAGAGGACTAGCGCCTACAATGAGCAGTTCTTC.

This clonotype was detected ten times or more. This chain uses TRBV5-5 with TRBJ1-1, with TRBD1 as a possible D gene (5 bases). This CDR3 comprises 15 residues. CDR1 SGHKS and CDR2 YYEKEE come from the germline V gene (reference sequence). V was shortened by 4 bases and J by 1 base, with 14 bases between the two germline ends. CDR3 nucleotides: TGTGCCAGCAGCCCGATTTATCAGGGGAACACTGAAGCTTTCTTT. Translating it yields CASSPIYQGNTEAFF.

This chain links TRBV30 with TRBJ1-1; TRBD1 is a possible D gene (5 bases). Per the germline V gene, CDR1 is GTSNPN and CDR2 is SVGIG (reference sequence). The CDR3 is 11 residues long. V was shortened by 2 bases and J by 12 bases, with 13 bases between the two germline ends. The CDR3 coding sequence is TGTGCCTGGAGTCGGGACCAAGGGACTTTCTTT. The encoded protein is CAWSRDQGTFF.

This clonotype occurred many times. V is TRBV5-8 and J is TRBJ2-1, with 9 bases lining up with TRBD1. After removal of 3 bases from V and 8 bases from J, the junction contained 6 bases not matched to a gene. Looked up from germline, CDR1 is SGHTS and CDR2 is YDEGEE. The CDR3 totals 14 residues. CDR3 residues: CASSSGQGIDEQFF. The CDR3 DNA reads TGTGCCAGCAGCTCAGGACAGGGGATTGATGAGCAGTTCTTC.

This clonotype was seen at least ten times. CDR3 loop: CASSLASGRAADTQYF. The CDR3 DNA reads as TGTGCCAGCAGCTTGGCTAGCGGGAGGGCTGCAGATACGCAGTATTTT. The chain recombines TRBV13 with TRBJ2-3; 12 nucleotides align to TRBD2. Trimming removed 3 bases from V and 4 bases from J; junction bases left unmatched: 5. Germline values: CDR1 PRHDT, CDR2 FYEKMQ (reference sequence). The CDR3 extends over 16 amino acids.

This clonotype was recorded many times. V is TRBV7-2 and J is TRBJ2-3; tentative D call: TRBD2 (6 bases). Trimming stripped 7 bases from V and 6 bases from J, with 11 bases between. Per germline, CDR1 SGHTA and CDR2 FQGNSA. The CDR3 extends over 12 amino acids. CDR3 coding DNA: TGTGCCAGCAACTCCCGGGGGGATACGCAGTATTTT. It specifies CASNSRGDTQYF.